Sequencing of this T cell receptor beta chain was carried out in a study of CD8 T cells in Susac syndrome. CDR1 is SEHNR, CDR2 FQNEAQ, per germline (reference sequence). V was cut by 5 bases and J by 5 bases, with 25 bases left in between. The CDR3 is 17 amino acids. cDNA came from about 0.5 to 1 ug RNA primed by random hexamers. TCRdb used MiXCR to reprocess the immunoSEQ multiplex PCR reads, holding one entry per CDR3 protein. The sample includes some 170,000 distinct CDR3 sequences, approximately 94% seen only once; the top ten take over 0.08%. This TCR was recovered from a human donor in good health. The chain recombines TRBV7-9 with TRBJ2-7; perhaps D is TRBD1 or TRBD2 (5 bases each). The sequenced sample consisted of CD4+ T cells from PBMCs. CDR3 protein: CASSLPGGQGKIHEQYF. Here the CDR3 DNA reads TGTGCCAGCAGCCTCCCCGGCGGGCAGGGAAAAATCCACGAGCAGTACTTC.